This TCR beta chain is from a study of shared clonotypes between healthy human individuals (dated by TCRdb to 2019 to 2021). A note on the overall study: The cohort comprised a couple of women and three men aged 18 to 49 years. Between about 0.85 and 8.9 billion PBMCs per donor were obtained by leukapheresis. Different laboratories and diverse techniques were used to prepare libraries and sequence TCR repertoires, to increase sequencing depth and limit assay-specific biases. To estimate repertoire size and how much clonotype sharing occurs between individuals, the study deeply sequenced the blood TCR repertoires of several healthy adults. For each donor, CD4 naive and CD4 memory were each run on three plates, CD8 naive on two plates, and CD8 memory on one plate. Study-wide conclusions, independent of this receptor: When several donors were compared, the shared fraction of clonotypes was roughly 5% for naive CD4, around 3.5% for naive CD8, 2.3% for memory CD4, and roughly 0.4% for memory CD8. Larger estimated clonotype richness was generally found for naive subsets than for memory subsets. Because the study included a small number of donors, the genetic and exposure-history diversity represented was limited. Only blood was sampled, and tissue TCR repertoires likely differ from those in blood. Even with the large sequencing depth, rarefaction of the sorted-subset datasets indicated that sequencing was incomplete. Based on pairwise subsampling, the degree of clonotype sharing among donors was expected to be affected by sequencing depth. Compared with non-shared clonotypes, clonotypes shared by all four sorted-subset donors had higher generation probabilities.

From a lookup of the germline V gene, CDR1 and CDR2 are SGHTA and FQGNSA. From cysteine to phenylalanine, the CDR3 is 12 amino acids long. Left in the record is the CDR3 DNA by itself, 36 bases read in frame from the first base. Trimming removed 3 bases from V and 4 bases from J, leaving 5 bases between the germline ends. Using the deep immunoSEQ assay, multiplex PCR amplified TCR CDR3 regions from genomic DNA. Extracted genomic DNA from each cell subset was distributed evenly across all wells of several immunoSEQ 96-well plates, and each plate was treated as a replicate. For sorted subsets, around 200 ng genomic DNA, equal to tens of thousands of T cell genomes, was loaded into each replicate PCR. Purified libraries were measured with a Qubit 3.0 fluorometer, size-checked on a Bioanalyzer 2100, and measured again with the KAPA Library Quantification kit. Every immunoSEQ 96-well plate was sequenced on a separate single-read 150-cycle Illumina NextSeq 550 flow cell. As for the original processing: Because the immunoSEQ output held only junctional sequences and lacked quality scores, the filtering could not match the filtering applied to full-length reads. To assign V/J genes and CDR3, sequences were annotated using PyIR, a Python wrapper for IgBLAST v1.9, with IMGT germline references. Reads with weak V/J assignments (E-value above 1e-6), missing CDR3, stop codons, out-of-frame junctions, or ambiguous translated residues were removed. V3J clonotypes were defined by identical inferred V gene, J gene, and CDR3 amino acid sequence. To compute the percentage overlap between repertoires, the number of shared unique clonotypes was divided by the size of the smaller repertoire. Richness of each repertoire was evaluated using RTK rarefaction, the Chao1 estimator, and Recon v2.1 estimates of unobserved clonotypes. For all TCRbeta clonotypes obtained by the gDNA method from four donors, generation probabilities were computed with OLGA. TCRdb took over this immuneACCESS table, retaining in-frame rearrangements with V and J assigned. Such tables are incomplete; in checked studies, under half of the missing clones stem from an unresolved V gene, and the remainder is unexplained. V and J calls and clone size are copied from that table; D and trimming were computed from the DNA. A total of 2,500,000 or so clones appear in this sample, roughly nine tenths of them only once. Over 0.12% of the sample lies in the top ten.

Donors were healthy HIV-negative adults with no recently reported acute infections or vaccinations. Every donor was a Caucasian adult living in Nashville, Tennessee, USA. CD4+ T cells were enriched by magnetic negative selection, after which naive cells were positively selected on CD45RA and the negative fraction was taken as the memory subset. Blood was collected by leukapheresis, and PBMCs were isolated by Ficoll-Histopaque density gradient centrifugation and then cryopreserved in liquid nitrogen vapor phase. Analytical flow cytometry was used to check the purity and quantity of each magnetically sorted T cell population. From each sorted fraction, genomic DNA was isolated and quantified by UV absorbance on a Nanodrop 2000c. A remark on this clone: The antigen this receptor binds is unknown. No much larger clone is present one base from it, and per-base qualities are unavailable.

Source material: naive CD4+ T cells sorted from blood. This specimen's cell subset or site label, per the study, means: CD45RA+ positively selected. Here the chain combines TRBV7-2 and TRBJ2-3, with no confident D gene call. The sequence derives from a man aged 18 to 30 in good health. The base sequence is TGTGCCAGCAGCTTCTATTCAGATACGCAGTATTTT. Its amino acids are CASSFYSDTQYF.